The 18 T cell receptor beta chains presented below share a single source sample, sequenced in a study of STAT3 mutations in large granular lymphocyte leukemia. Antigens for these TCRs are unknown. Overall study findings and caveats: Every T-LGLL patient had at least one immunodominant TCRbeta clonotype.

This table comes from immunoSEQ multiplex PCR, and its TCRdb copy is limited to in-frame clones, with some not included. The sample shows several thousand clones, around 87% of them seen only once. The specimen was peripheral blood mononuclear cells. All receptors come from an elderly man with T-cell large granular lymphocyte leukemia. Some clones in this sample may be carry-over from other donors' samples.

The V and J genes are TRBV18 and TRBJ2-5, with a possible D match to TRBD2 (6 bases). Per germline, CDR1 KGHSH and CDR2 LQKENI. This CDR3 is built from 13 residues. Trimming stripped 3 bases from V and 4 bases from J, with 9 bases between. CDR3 amino acids: CASSPGLAETQYF. CDR3 in DNA: TGTGCCAGCTCACCGGGACTGGCAGAGACCCAGTACTTC.

This clone appeared a single time. The chain links TRBV6-1 to TRBJ1-1; 7 nucleotides align to TRBD1. The CDR3 covers 16 residues. V lost 4 bases, J lost 1 base, and 9 bases stayed unmatched. CDR1 is MNHNS, CDR2 SASEGT, per germline. CDR3 nucleotide sequence: TGTGCCAGCAGTGTGTGGACGGGACAGAAGAACACTGAAGCTTTCTTT. It translates to CASSVWTGQKNTEAFF.

A few counts support this clone. The rearrangement links TRBV5-1 to TRBJ1-5, with 9 positions matching TRBD1. This CDR3 is 13 amino acids long. The trim removed 5 bases at V and 7 bases at J, leaving 4 bases unmatched. Germline CDR1 is SGHRS and CDR2 is YFSETQ. CDR3 residues: CASSRQGGQPQHF. CDR3 nucleotide sequence: TGCGCCAGCAGTAGACAGGGGGGCCAGCCCCAGCATTTT. Combining the CDR3 with reference TRBV5-1 and TRBJ1-5 gives the whole variable domain KAGVTQTPRYLIKTRGQQVTLSCSPISGHRSVSWYQQTPGQGLQFLFEYFSETQRNKGNFPGRFSGRQFSNSRSEMNVSTLELGDSALYLCASSRQGGQPQHFGDGTRLSIL.

The chain joins TRBV18 to TRBJ2-5; D gene ambiguous. This CDR3 spans 11 amino acids. Trimming removed 4 bases from V and 1 base from J, with 1 base in between. In germline, CDR1 is KGHSH, CDR2 LQKENI. CDR3 DNA: TGTGCCAGCTCACTCCAAGAGACCCAGTACTTC. It encodes CASSLQETQYF.

The chain has TRBV6-4 and TRBJ2-3; D gene unclear. The CDR3 is made up of 13 amino acids. Between the trimmed V and J ends, which lost 2 bases and 0 bases, there was a span of 3 bases. In germline, CDR1 is MRHNA, CDR2 SNTAGT. As DNA, the CDR3 is TGTGCCAGCAGTGACGACAGCACAGATACGCAGTATTTT. Its protein product is CASSDDSTDTQYF.

The J gene is TRBJ1-5, the V gene TRBV30; weak D call: TRBD1 (6 bases). V was clipped by 2 bases and J by 7 bases, with 12 bases between them. Germline CDR1 GTSNPN, CDR2 SVGIG (reference sequence). The CDR3 is made up of 13 amino acids. The CDR3 bases are TGTGCCTGGAGTACAGGGTTAGACCAGCCCCAGCATTTT. Amino acids: CAWSTGLDQPQHF.

This rearrangement joins TRBV2 to TRBJ1-5; 10 nucleotides agree with TRBD1. The V and J ends lost 4 bases and 6 bases, in that order; junction bases with no gene match: 6. The CDR3 sequence is 15 residues long. CDR1 is SNHLY and CDR2 is FYNNEI in the germline V gene. CDR3 sequence reads: CASSGDRGISQPQHF. The CDR3 DNA follows: TGTGCCAGCAGTGGGGACAGGGGAATTAGTCAGCCCCAGCATTTT.

V and J are TRBV4-3 and TRBJ2-2, with D perhaps matching TRBD1 (7 bases). CDR3 length equals 18 residues. Germline V gene data show CDR1 as LGHNA and CDR2 as YSLEER. V shed 4 bases and J shed 8 bases, with 26 bases lying between them. For the CDR3, the DNA is TGCGCCAGCAGCCCAGAAGTCGGGCGGGACAGCCGGGCTGGGGAGCTGTTTTTT. It is translated as CASSPEVGRDSRAGELFF.

This chain links TRBV6-6 with TRBJ2-7; TRBD1 matches 11 bases. This CDR3 has 15 residues. Germline CDR1 is MNHNY and CDR2 is SVGAGI (reference sequence). J was trimmed by 6 bases and V by 2 bases; bases with no gene match: 6. CDR3 sequence: CASSYGGQGAGEQYF. The CDR3 DNA reads as TGTGCCAGCAGTTACGGAGGACAGGGGGCTGGCGAGCAGTACTTC.

The chain employs TRBV15 and TRBJ1-4; D unclear. This CDR3 has 15 residues. V lost 0 bases, J lost 4 bases, and 9 bases lay in between. Germline values: CDR1 LNHNV, CDR2 YYDKDF (reference sequence). The CDR3 coding sequence is TGTGCCACCAGCAGAGATGGGAGGGATAATGAAAAACTGTTTTTT. This translates into CATSRDGRDNEKLFF. Full variable domain (missing parts from reference TRBV15 and TRBJ1-4): DAMVIQNPRYQVTQFGKPVTLSCSQTLNHNVMYWYQQKSSQAPKLLFHYYDKDFNNEADTPDNFQSRRPNTSFCFLDIRSPGLGDTAMYLCATSRDGRDNEKLFFGSGTQLSVL.

The chain links TRBV5-4 to TRBJ2-5; D may correspond to TRBD1 or TRBD2 (6 bases each). The germline V gene encodes CDR1 SGHNT and CDR2 YYREEE (reference sequence). The CDR3 spans 14 residues. V dropped 1 base and J dropped 5 bases, with 12 bases sitting between them. CDR3 in DNA: TGTGCCAGCAGCTTGTTGGGGGGCTTGGAGACCCAGTACTTC. Protein sequence: CASSLLGGLETQYF.

The rearrangement uses TRBV11-2 and TRBJ1-1; D is uncertain. The CDR3 has 13 residues. The ends were cut back, 5 bases at V and 1 base at J, with 8 bases in the middle. From germline, CDR1 is SGHAT and CDR2 FQNNGV. The CDR3 DNA reads as TGTGCCAGCAGCCTTGTGCCGAACACTGAAGCTTTCTTT. This codes for CASSLVPNTEAFF. Full variable domain (remainder filled in from reference TRBV11-2 and TRBJ1-1): EAGVAQSPRYKIIEKRQSVAFWCNPISGHATLYWYQQILGQGPKLLIQFQNNGVVDDSQLPKDRFSAERLKGVDSTLKIQPAKLEDSAVYLCASSLVPNTEAFFGQGTRLTVV.

The chain combines TRBV19 with TRBJ2-3; D may be TRBD2 (6 bases). CDR3 length equals 14 residues. Trimming removed 5 bases at V and 8 bases at J, with 17 bases between. Per germline, CDR1 LNHDA and CDR2 SQIVND (reference sequence). The chain's CDR3 is CASSLSSAEGTQYF. CDR3 coding DNA: TGTGCCAGTAGTCTATCTAGCGCAGAGGGTACGCAGTATTTT. The variable domain in full, completed from reference TRBV19 and TRBJ2-3, reads DGGITQSPKYLFRKEGQNVTLSCEQNLNHDAMYWYRQDPGQGLRLIYYSQIVNDFQKGDIAEGYSVSREKKESFPLTVTSAQKNPTAFYLCASSLSSAEGTQYFGPGTRLTVL.

The chain employs TRBV5-1 and TRBJ1-1, with TRBD1 identical over 11 bases. V shed 3 bases, J shed 4 bases, and the junction held 2 bases outside the gene matches. Germline V lookup: CDR1 SGHRS, CDR2 YFSETQ. The CDR3 is 14 amino acids. DNA of the CDR3: TGCGCCAGCAGCTCGGGACAGGGGGGCACTGAAGCTTTCTTT. Amino acid sequence: CASSSGQGGTEAFF. The full variable domain, its missing parts supplied by reference TRBV5-1 and TRBJ1-1, is KAGVTQTPRYLIKTRGQQVTLSCSPISGHRSVSWYQQTPGQGLQFLFEYFSETQRNKGNFPGRFSGRQFSNSRSEMNVSTLELGDSALYLCASSSGQGGTEAFFGQGTRLTVV.

The V call is TRBV29-1, the J call TRBJ1-2; D is possibly TRBD1 (6 bases). CDR1 and CDR2 from the germline V gene are SQVTM and ANQGSEA. V gave up 2 bases and J gave up 2 bases, with 6 bases separating them. The CDR3 has 12 amino acids. CDR3 in amino acids: CSVETGNYGYTF. In DNA, the CDR3 is TGCAGCGTTGAAACAGGGAACTATGGCTACACCTTC.

The genes are TRBV7-9 and TRBJ1-3; 9 positions agree with TRBD1. This CDR3 is 18 amino acids long. The germline V gene encodes CDR1 SEHNR and CDR2 FQNEAQ (reference sequence). V shed 5 bases and J 0 bases; nucleotides not matched to a gene: 11. The CDR3 sequence is CASSPLQGANFSGNTIYF. DNA of the CDR3: TGTGCCAGCAGCCCTCTACAGGGGGCCAACTTCTCTGGAAACACCATATATTTT.

The chain recombines TRBV29-1 with TRBJ1-2, with D possibly being TRBD1 (6 bases). Germline V gene data show CDR1 as SQVTM and CDR2 as ANQGSEA. The CDR3 is 12 amino acids. V was shortened by 3 bases and J by 4 bases, with 9 bases between the two germline ends. As DNA, the CDR3 is TGCAGCGTTGAGCCAGGGGTCTATGGCTACACCTTC. Its translation: CSVEPGVYGYTF.

This rearrangement joins TRBV4-2 to TRBJ1-5, with D perhaps TRBD1 (5 bases). V was cut by 4 bases and J by 0 bases, with 13 bases left in between. The CDR3 spans 16 residues. Germline V lookup: CDR1 LGHNA, CDR2 YNFKEQ. DNA for the CDR3: TGTGCCAGCAGCCCGGGGAATGGGGGTAGCAATCAGCCCCAGCATTTT. This gives the protein CASSPGNGGSNQPQHF.